The clone carrying this T cell receptor (beta chain) occurred a few times. Its antigen is unidentified. V was cut by 1 base and J by 8 bases, with 12 bases left in between. The CDR3 loop spans 14 amino acids. Each CDR3 protein gets one entry after TCRdb re-called the 5' RACE reads with MiXCR. The sample yields about 330,000 distinct CDR3 sequences, about 6.9% seen once. The source of the sample is a study of T cells after yellow fever vaccination. Overall study context: Fractions of low cell number were prepared using SMART-Seq v4 Ultra Low Input.

Overall study findings and caveats: Once the booster was given, most primary-vaccination clones reappeared, at about 96% for CD4 and roughly 91% for CD8.

This chain uses TRBV12-3 or TRBV12-4 with TRBJ2-4, with a tentative D call TRBD1 (5 bases). This TCR was sampled from a man younger than 30 who received the YFV17D yellow fever vaccine. The sample consisted of PBMCs, taken around 45 days after the first yellow fever vaccination. CDR3 protein: CASSLGGRADIQYF. The DNA of the CDR3 is TGTGCCAGCAGTTTAGGGGGCCGGGCGGACATTCAGTACTTC.